The T cell receptor beta chain described here comes from a study of blood T cells in healthy people across ages. Whole-study findings and limits: Naive and antigen-experienced cells were not separated, limiting conclusive comparison.

The germline V gene has CDR1 SQVTM and CDR2 ANQGSEA. This CDR3 is built from 12 residues. Between the trimmed V and J ends, which lost 4 bases and 9 bases, there was a span of 14 bases. At least 6 micrograms of total RNA were extracted per sample. PCR was performed a second time for roughly 6 to 12 cycles using a sample-barcoded 5' primer and a J-beta primer mix. TCRdb re-called the 5' RACE reads with MiXCR, one entry per CDR3 protein. The table records 700,000 or so distinct CDR3 sequences, over 40% of them present only once. This clonotype was detected a few times. Its specificity is unknown. The receptor was derived from an elderly man in good health. The specimen sequenced was blood. The gene calls are TRBV29-1 and TRBJ2-3, with D possibly TRBD2 on 6 matching bases. Written as DNA, the CDR3 is TGCAGCGTTGGGGACGACGGGAGAACGCAGTATTTT. Residues: CSVGDDGRTQYF.